This TCR beta chain was captured by sequencing in a study of regulatory T cells in long-lasting Graves disease. Indicated time point: newly diagnosed GD, antithyroid drugs for less than 3 months. Extracted PBMC RNA gave rise to the TCR library. The CDR3 is made up of 11 amino acids. Trimming removed 7 bases from V and 7 bases from J; junction bases left unmatched: 0. Germline CDR1 SNHLY, CDR2 FYNNEI. Study-wide findings and caveats: The study found persistent patients shared more public clonotypes (approximately 2,700) than new patients (just over 950).

Arm-PCR of CDR3 regions with iRepertoire HTBI primers generated TCR beta libraries. MiXCR was run by TCRdb on the multiplex PCR reads, yielding one entry per CDR3 protein. This sample carries approximately 350,000 distinct CDR3 sequences, roughly 16% of them seen once, and the ten largest clones take 20% to 25%. This clonotype was detected ten times or more. The antigen remains undetermined. A further study also used this sample, focusing on T cells in Graves' hyperthyroidism and ophthalmopathy. That source notes: Hyperthyroidism in the patients, aged 18 to 65, was newly diagnosed and under 2 months in duration.

This chain links TRBV2 with TRBJ2-5; 10 positions match TRBD2. This TCR came from a woman between 18 and 29 years old with Graves disease. The sample consisted of peripheral blood mononuclear cells (PBMCs), taken at new diagnosis, from a patient treated with antithyroid drugs. In DNA form, the CDR3 reads TGTGCCAGCACTAGCGGGGGGACCCAGTACTTC. Its protein is CASTSGGTQYF. The full variable domain, its missing parts supplied by reference TRBV2 and TRBJ2-5, is EPEVTQTPSHQVTQMGQEVILRCVPISNHLYFYWYRQILGQKVEFLVSFYNNEISEKSEIFDDQFSVERPDGSNFTLKIRSTKLEDSAMYFCASTSGGTQYFGPGTRLLVL.